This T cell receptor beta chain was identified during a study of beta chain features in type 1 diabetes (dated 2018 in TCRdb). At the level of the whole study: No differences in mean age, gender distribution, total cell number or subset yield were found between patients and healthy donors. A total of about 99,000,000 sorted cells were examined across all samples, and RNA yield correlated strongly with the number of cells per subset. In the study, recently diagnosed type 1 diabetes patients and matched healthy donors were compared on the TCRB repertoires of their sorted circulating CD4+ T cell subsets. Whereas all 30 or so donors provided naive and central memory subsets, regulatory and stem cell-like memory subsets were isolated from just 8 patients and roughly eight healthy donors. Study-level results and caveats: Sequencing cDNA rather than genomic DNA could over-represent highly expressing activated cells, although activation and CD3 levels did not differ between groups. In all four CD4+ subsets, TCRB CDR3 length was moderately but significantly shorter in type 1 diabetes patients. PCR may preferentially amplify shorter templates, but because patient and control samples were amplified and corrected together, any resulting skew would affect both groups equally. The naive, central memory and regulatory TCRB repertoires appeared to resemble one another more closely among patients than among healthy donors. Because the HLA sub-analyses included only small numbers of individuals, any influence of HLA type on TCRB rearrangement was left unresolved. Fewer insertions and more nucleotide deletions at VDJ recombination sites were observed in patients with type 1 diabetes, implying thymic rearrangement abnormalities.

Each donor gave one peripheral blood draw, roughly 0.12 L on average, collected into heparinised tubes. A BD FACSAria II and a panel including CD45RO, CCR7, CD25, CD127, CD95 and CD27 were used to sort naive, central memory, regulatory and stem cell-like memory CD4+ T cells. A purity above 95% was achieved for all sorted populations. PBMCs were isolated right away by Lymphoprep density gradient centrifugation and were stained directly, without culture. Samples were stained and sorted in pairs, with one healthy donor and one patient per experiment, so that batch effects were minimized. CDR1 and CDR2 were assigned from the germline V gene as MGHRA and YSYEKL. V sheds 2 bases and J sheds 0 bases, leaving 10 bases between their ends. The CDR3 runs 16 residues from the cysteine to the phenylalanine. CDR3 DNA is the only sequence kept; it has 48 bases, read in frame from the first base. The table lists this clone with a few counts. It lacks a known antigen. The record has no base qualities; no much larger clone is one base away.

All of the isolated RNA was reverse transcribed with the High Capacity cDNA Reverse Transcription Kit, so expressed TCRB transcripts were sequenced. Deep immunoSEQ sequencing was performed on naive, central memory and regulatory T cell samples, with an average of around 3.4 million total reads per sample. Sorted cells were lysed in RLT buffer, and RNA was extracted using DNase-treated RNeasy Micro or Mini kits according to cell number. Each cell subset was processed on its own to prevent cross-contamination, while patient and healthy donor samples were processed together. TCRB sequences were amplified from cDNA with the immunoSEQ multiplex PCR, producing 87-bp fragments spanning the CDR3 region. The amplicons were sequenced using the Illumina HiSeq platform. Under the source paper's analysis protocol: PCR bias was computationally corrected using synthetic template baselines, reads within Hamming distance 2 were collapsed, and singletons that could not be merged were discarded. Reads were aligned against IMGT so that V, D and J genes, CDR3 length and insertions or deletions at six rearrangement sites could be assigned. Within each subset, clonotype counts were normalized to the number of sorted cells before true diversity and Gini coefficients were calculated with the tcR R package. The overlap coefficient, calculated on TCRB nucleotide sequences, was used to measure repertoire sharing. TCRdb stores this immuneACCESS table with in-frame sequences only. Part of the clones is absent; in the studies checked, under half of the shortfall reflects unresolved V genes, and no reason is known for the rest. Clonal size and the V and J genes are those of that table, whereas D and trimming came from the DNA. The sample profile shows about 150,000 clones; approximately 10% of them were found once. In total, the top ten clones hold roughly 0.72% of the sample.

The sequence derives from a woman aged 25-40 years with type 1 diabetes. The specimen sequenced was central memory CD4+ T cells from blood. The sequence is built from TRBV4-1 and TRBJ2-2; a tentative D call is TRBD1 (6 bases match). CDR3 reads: CASSQLQGTNTGELFF. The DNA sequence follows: TGCGCCAGCAGCCAATTGCAGGGGACGAACACCGGGGAGCTGTTTTTT.